The 31 T cell receptor beta chains below come from one sample, sequenced in a study of blood T cells in healthy people across ages. Then a second PCR, running about 6 to 11 cycles, was carried out with a sample-barcoded 5' primer and a J-beta primer mix. Each CDR3 protein is one row after TCRdb ran MiXCR on the 5' RACE reads. Of 700,000 to 900,000 distinct CDR3 sequences detected, around a quarter appear once; the ten largest clones hold about 2.9%. The sample was also reused in another study, on T cells of mothers and their children.

Input material: blood. Receptors were obtained from a boy aged 5-17 years in good health.

The gene calls are TRBV5-1 and TRBJ2-5, with 12 bases that match TRBD2. V lost 3 bases, J lost 4 bases, and 7 bases stayed unmatched. Germline CDR1 and CDR2: SGHRS and YFSETQ. CDR3 length: 16 residues. CDR3 coding DNA: TGCGCCAGCAGCTATGGAACGACTAGCGGGGGAGAGACCCAGTACTTC. This gives the protein CASSYGTTSGGETQYF.

This chain joins TRBV10-3 and TRBJ2-5; 12 bases fit TRBD1. V lost 5 bases to trimming and J lost 4 bases; unmatched junction nucleotides: 5. Looked up from germline, CDR1 is ENHRY and CDR2 is SYGVKD. The CDR3 contains 15 residues. For the CDR3, the DNA is TGTGCCATCAGTAACCGGGACAGGGGGCTAGAGACCCAGTACTTC. Amino acid sequence: CAISNRDRGLETQYF.

The V and J genes are TRBV6-1 and TRBJ1-4; 7 nucleotides match TRBD1. CDR1 and CDR2 (germline): MNHNS, SASEGT. This CDR3 has 15 amino acids. J gave up 8 bases and V 4 bases, and 10 bases lay outside the gene matches. The CDR3 coding sequence is TGTGCCAGCAGTGTGCCGACAGGGAATGTCGAAAAACTGTTTTTT. Translating gives CASSVPTGNVEKLFF.

This clonotype was counted between two and nine times. The rearrangement links TRBV28 to TRBJ2-5; TRBD2 matches 10 bases. The CDR3 extends over 14 amino acids. Unmatched junction bases numbered 4, after V lost 4 bases and J lost 5 bases. Looked up from germline, CDR1 is MDHEN and CDR2 is SYDVKM. The CDR3 sequence: CASSWTSGLETQYF. As DNA, the CDR3 is TGTGCCAGCAGTTGGACTAGCGGTCTTGAGACCCAGTACTTC.

In its sample, this clonotype was seen a few times. The chain recombines TRBV18 with TRBJ2-2; D unclear. The germline V gene encodes CDR1 KGHSH and CDR2 LQKENI. The CDR3 is made up of 12 amino acids. The germline V and J ends were trimmed by 0 bases and 6 bases, with 2 bases remaining between them. DNA for the CDR3: TGTGCCAGCTCACCACCGCCCGGGGAGCTGTTTTTT. Translating gives CASSPPPGELFF.

This clonotype was observed at least ten times. The chain uses TRBV25-1 and TRBJ2-1, with D hard to call. This CDR3 has 13 residues. CDR1 and CDR2 (germline): MGHDK, SYGVNS. With 8 bases removed from V and 4 bases from J, the gap between germline ends came to 12 bases. The CDR3 DNA reads as TGTGCCAGCTTGGGGAAGGCTTACAATGAGCAGTTCTTC. This translates into CASLGKAYNEQFF.

This clonotype was detected a few times. V usage is TRBV7-3 and J usage is TRBJ2-1, with TRBD2 matching over 7 bases. Germline V gene lookup returns CDR1 SGHTA and CDR2 FQGTGA. The CDR3 sequence is 16 residues long. J lost 8 bases, V lost 1 base, and 11 bases had no gene match. The CDR3 DNA sequence: TGTGCCAGCAGCTTAAAAGGGAGCGGGACGAGTGATGAGCAGTTCTTC. As protein: CASSLKGSGTSDEQFF.

The V gene is TRBV20-1, the J gene TRBJ2-3, with 13 bases fitting TRBD2. The germline V gene encodes CDR1 DFQATT and CDR2 SNEGSKA (reference sequence). V lost 6 bases to trimming and J lost 5 bases; unmatched junction nucleotides: 8. There are 15 residues in the CDR3. The CDR3 protein is CSAILAGGRRDTQYF. Here the CDR3 DNA reads TGCAGTGCCATACTAGCGGGGGGGCGCCGAGATACGCAGTATTTT.

In this sample, this clonotype turned up once. CDR3 amino acids: CASSQRSSYNSPLHF. The CDR3 DNA is TGTGCCAGCTCCCAGCGAAGCTCCTATAATTCACCCCTCCACTTT. The V gene is TRBV27, the J gene TRBJ1-6; D call uncertain. The CDR3 loop spans 15 amino acids. The germline CDR1 and CDR2 sequences are MNHEY and SMNVEV (reference sequence). The V gene lost 8 bases and the J gene lost 0 bases, with 11 bases spanning the gap.

This rearrangement joins TRBV11-1 to TRBJ1-2; 7 nucleotides agree with TRBD1. V shed 5 bases and J 8 bases; nucleotides not matched to a gene: 8. The CDR3 has 13 amino acids. CDR1 SGHAT and CDR2 FQDESV come from the germline V gene (reference sequence). The CDR3 sequence is CASSLPGTAGYTF. The CDR3 DNA follows: TGTGCCAGCAGCCTCCCTGGGACAGCCGGCTACACCTTC.

This clonotype has more than one count but fewer than ten. The rearrangement joins TRBV20-1 to TRBJ2-5; tentatively, D is TRBD1 (5 bases). The CDR3 has 13 amino acids. V gave up 3 bases and J gave up 1 base, with 9 bases separating them. The germline V gene has CDR1 DFQATT and CDR2 SNEGSKA (reference sequence). The CDR3 spells CSASGHVQETQYF. CDR3 bases: TGCAGTGCTAGCGGACACGTCCAAGAGACCCAGTACTTC.

This chain joins TRBV7-9 and TRBJ2-7; 14 bases are shared with TRBD2. CDR3 length equals 17 residues. The junction had 7 bases not matched to a gene; V was cut back by 5 bases and J by 1 base. Per the germline V gene, CDR1 is SEHNR and CDR2 is FQNEAQ (reference sequence). The CDR3 loop reads CASSPGLAGGVSYEQYF. Written as DNA, the CDR3 is TGTGCCAGCAGCCCCGGACTAGCGGGGGGCGTATCCTACGAGCAGTACTTC.

This clonotype occurred many times. The V gene is TRBV7-9, the J gene TRBJ1-4; no definite D call. This CDR3 is built from 14 residues. V lost 5 bases and J 5 bases, leaving 12 bases between the germline ends. Germline V gene data show CDR1 as SEHNR and CDR2 as FQNEAQ (reference sequence). The CDR3 region is CASSPGLPNEKLFF. The CDR3 bases are TGTGCCAGCAGCCCCGGCCTCCCGAATGAAAAACTGTTTTTT.

The chain combines TRBV28 with TRBJ2-5, with D unclear. The CDR3 is made up of 12 amino acids. The V end was cut by 6 bases, the J end by 4 bases, with 9 bases between. The germline CDR1 and CDR2 sequences are MDHEN and SYDVKM. The DNA of the CDR3 is TGTGCCAGCAGCAAGGTATCAGAGACCCAGTACTTC. Its protein product is CASSKVSETQYF.

The chain recombines TRBV24-1 with TRBJ1-2; D not certain. The CDR3 has 13 amino acids. V lost 7 bases and J 8 bases, leaving 16 bases between the germline ends. The V gene's germline CDR1 is KGHDR and CDR2 SFDVKD. This CDR3 reads CATRSEGSGGYTF. The CDR3 DNA sequence: TGTGCCACCAGGAGTGAGGGATCGGGCGGCTACACCTTC.

This clonotype was observed a handful of times. The gene calls are TRBV13 and TRBJ1-2; TRBD1 might be the D (6 bases). Per germline, CDR1 PRHDT and CDR2 FYEKMQ (reference sequence). The CDR3 is 13 amino acids. The ends were cut back, 7 bases at V and 6 bases at J, with 15 bases in the middle. The CDR3 is CASKGAGADGYTF. CDR3 nucleotide sequence: TGTGCCAGCAAAGGGGCGGGGGCGGATGGCTACACCTTC.

The gene calls are TRBV11-2 and TRBJ1-2; D unresolved. Germline V gene data show CDR1 as SGHAT and CDR2 as FQNNGV. Trimming took off 3 bases at V and 0 bases at J, with 14 bases between the two ends. This CDR3 has 16 amino acids. The CDR3 reads CASSFPRGGTNYGYTF. The CDR3 nucleotides read TGTGCCAGCAGCTTTCCCCGGGGAGGGACTAACTATGGCTACACCTTC. Using reference TRBV11-2 and TRBJ1-2 for the parts outside the CDR3, the full variable domain is EAGVAQSPRYKIIEKRQSVAFWCNPISGHATLYWYQQILGQGPKLLIQFQNNGVVDDSQLPKDRFSAERLKGVDSTLKIQPAKLEDSAVYLCASSFPRGGTNYGYTFGSGTRLTVV.

The rearrangement joins TRBV5-1 to TRBJ1-4, with 7 bases matching TRBD1. This CDR3 has 15 amino acids. Germline lookup yields CDR1 SGHRS and CDR2 YFSETQ. Trimming at V came to 0 bases and at J to 5 bases, leaving 4 bases not matched to a gene. The CDR3, as DNA: TGCGCCAGCAGCTTGGAGGGACAGCCAAATGAAAAACTGTTTTTT. Translating gives CASSLEGQPNEKLFF. Using reference TRBV5-1 and TRBJ1-4 for the parts outside the CDR3, the full variable domain is KAGVTQTPRYLIKTRGQQVTLSCSPISGHRSVSWYQQTPGQGLQFLFEYFSETQRNKGNFPGRFSGRQFSNSRSEMNVSTLELGDSALYLCASSLEGQPNEKLFFGSGTQLSVL.

This clonotype showed up just once. V gene TRBV7-2 combines with J gene TRBJ2-2; TRBD2 aligns across 7 bases. J lost 4 bases, V lost 5 bases, and 10 bases had no gene match. The CDR3 is 16 amino acids. Germline-derived CDR1 and CDR2 are SGHTA and FQGNSA. CDR3 residues: CASSPRGAGTTGELFF. The CDR3 DNA reads as TGTGCCAGCAGCCCCCGGGGAGCGGGGACCACCGGGGAGCTGTTTTTT.

A remark on this clonotype: One end of the junction varies from germline; a read error may be responsible. The chain uses TRBV29-1 and TRBJ1-4; no clear D. The CDR3 contains 14 residues. The V gene's germline CDR1 is SQVTM and CDR2 ANQGSEA. The CDR3 DNA follows: TGCAGCGTTGAAAGGGCAGGCGCCCGGGGAAAACTGGTTTTT. The encoded protein is CSVERAGARGKLVF.

This clonotype was observed a few times. The chain recombines TRBV4-3 with TRBJ2-3, with TRBD2 matching 8 bases. The CDR3 covers 19 residues. V lost 1 base to trimming and J lost 0 bases; unmatched junction nucleotides: 12. In germline, CDR1 is LGHNA, CDR2 YSLEER. This CDR3 is CASSQVSRGAIHSTDTQYF. The CDR3 region has the DNA TGCGCCAGCAGCCAAGTATCGCGGGGGGCCATACATAGCACAGATACGCAGTATTTT.

This clonotype was counted a few times. The V gene is TRBV6-1, the J gene TRBJ1-1; no reliable D call. This CDR3 spans 13 amino acids. CDR1 MNHNS and CDR2 SASEGT come from the germline V gene. V lost 7 bases and J lost 0, with 9 bases in between. The CDR3, as DNA: TGTGCCAGCACGAGCAGCTTGAACACTGAAGCTTTCTTT. Translated, it gives CASTSSLNTEAFF.

This clonotype was observed a few times. The J gene is TRBJ2-5, the V gene TRBV2; no clear D. V was cut by 8 bases and J by 7 bases, with 17 bases left in between. The CDR3 has 13 amino acids. From germline, CDR1 is SNHLY and CDR2 FYNNEI. CDR3 in DNA: TGTGCCAGCCGCCTACCGTTGAAGGGGACCCAGTACTTC. It encodes CASRLPLKGTQYF.

This clonotype was detected many times. The rearrangement uses TRBV24-1 and TRBJ2-7; perhaps TRBD1 as D (6 bases). V was cut by 0 bases and J by 6 bases, with 11 bases left in between. CDR3 length equals 14 residues. Per the germline V gene, CDR1 is KGHDR and CDR2 is SFDVKD. The CDR3 sequence is CATSDLEDSAEQYF. Written as DNA, the CDR3 is TGTGCCACCAGTGATTTGGAGGACAGTGCCGAGCAGTACTTC.

This CDR3 reads CASSKEENALNTEAFF. CDR3 in DNA: TGTGCCAGCAGCAAAGAGGAGAACGCCCTGAACACTGAAGCTTTCTTT. The chain is built from TRBV21-1 and TRBJ1-1; the D segment call TRBD1 is taken from the table without a DNA check. TRBV21-1 is flagged as a pseudogene. CDR3 length: 16 residues.

This clonotype appeared a few times. This sequence joins TRBV12-5 and TRBJ1-6; unclear D gene. The germline V and J ends were trimmed by 5 bases and 8 bases, with 19 bases remaining between them. The CDR3 extends over 16 amino acids. Per the germline V gene, CDR1 is LGHNT and CDR2 is FRNRAP. The CDR3 DNA follows: TGTGCTAGTGGTCTAGTGCCTAGGGAGTTTGATTCACCCCTCCACTTT. This encodes CASGLVPREFDSPLHF.

This clonotype showed up just a few times. The V gene is TRBV28, the J gene TRBJ1-4; possible D gene TRBD1, 5 bases. V lost 3 bases to trimming and J lost 0 bases, with 11 bases between them. The CDR3 extends over 16 amino acids. Germline CDR1 is MDHEN and CDR2 is SYDVKM. CDR3 loop: CASSLRGEATNEKLFF. The CDR3 bases are TGTGCCAGCAGTTTGCGGGGGGAGGCAACTAATGAAAAACTGTTTTTT.

The chain joins TRBV7-2 to TRBJ2-2; 8 nucleotides align to TRBD1. Germline V gene data show CDR1 as SGHTA and CDR2 as FQGNSA. With V trimmed by 4 bases and J by 6 bases, 7 bases remained unmatched. This CDR3 is built from 15 residues. CDR3 sequence: CASSSDRGRAGELFF. The DNA of the CDR3 is TGTGCCAGCAGCTCCGACAGGGGAAGGGCCGGGGAGCTGTTTTTT.

This clonotype turned up a few times. This chain joins TRBV7-9 and TRBJ1-1; tentatively, D is TRBD1 (5 bases). This CDR3 spans 14 amino acids. Germline CDR1 and CDR2: SEHNR and FQNEAQ (reference sequence). The V and J ends lost 2 bases and 3 bases respectively, with 10 bases between them. The CDR3 loop reads CASSLFGRDTEAFF. DNA for the CDR3: TGTGCCAGCAGCTTATTCGGCAGGGACACTGAAGCTTTCTTT.

This clonotype appeared a few times. The chain combines TRBV29-1 with TRBJ2-5, with D possibly TRBD2 on 6 matching bases. The DNA end is a closer match to TRBJ2-1, so the J assignment may be wrong. The CDR3 contains 11 residues. Germline V gene sequence: CDR1 SQVTM, CDR2 ANQGSEA. DNA for the CDR3: TGCAGCGTTCGGGGGTACAATGAGCAGTTCTTC. Its protein product is CSVRGYNEQFF.

The chain links TRBV10-3 to TRBJ1-1; D is unresolved. Germline V gene lookup returns CDR1 ENHRY and CDR2 SYGVKD. V was shortened by 0 bases and J by 7 bases, with 9 bases between the two germline ends. This CDR3 is 13 amino acids long. CDR3 nucleotide sequence: TGTGCCATCAGTGAGTCGAACCGAATTGAAGCTTTCTTT. This translates into CAISESNRIEAFF.